The present entry profiles one T cell receptor beta chain with its context. What it recognizes is unknown. Germline assignment: CDR1 SGHNT and CDR2 YYREEE (reference sequence). V lost 4 bases to trimming and J lost 3 bases, with 10 bases between them. There are 13 residues in the CDR3. Both 60 Vbeta primers and 13 Jbeta primers went into the PCR. Assay used: immunoSEQ multiplex PCR; TCRdb lists only in-frame clones, some missing. Recorded for this sample: approximately 200,000 clones. This record belongs to a study of cytomegalovirus exposure and HLA in healthy donors. General observations from the study: The study listed approximately 170 cytomegalovirus-associated TCR beta chains.

This chain uses TRBV5-4 with TRBJ1-1, with D perhaps TRBD1 (5 bases). The sequenced material came from PBMCs. The clonotype was recovered from a boy between 10 and 17 years old in good health and CMV-seronegative. CDR3 DNA sequence: TGTGCCAGCAGCCGCGGGGCGTACACTGAAGCTTTCTTT. This gives the protein CASSRGAYTEAFF.